The next 5 T cell receptor beta chains were all read from a single sample in a study of blood T cell repertoires in COVID-19 (TCRdb year 2020). The receptor library was made with the immunoSEQ multiplex PCR assay. Entries here come from immuneACCESS through TCRdb and include only in-frame sequences with V and J called. Some clones fail to appear in such tables; in the studies checked, an unresolved V gene covers under half of the shortfall, and the cause of the remainder is unknown. This sample is represented by under 250,000 clones; roughly 85% of them were singletons. The top ten constitute roughly 4.6% of the sample. The sequencing input was peripheral blood. All receptors derive from a man aged 50 or older with COVID-19, enrolled during active disease.

The chain is built from TRBV19 and TRBJ2-7; TRBD1 matches at 7 bases. The V gene end was trimmed by 5 bases and the J gene end by 4 bases; junction bases not matched to a gene: 11. This CDR3 is built from 15 residues. The V gene's germline CDR1 is LNHDA and CDR2 SQIVND (reference sequence). CDR3 sequence (DNA): TGTGCCAGTAGTCCCCGGACAGGAGACGGGTACGAGCAGTACTTC. Translated, it gives CASSPRTGDGYEQYF. The variable domain in full, with the rest retrieved from reference TRBV19 and TRBJ2-7, is DGGITQSPKYLFRKEGQNVTLSCEQNLNHDAMYWYRQDPGQGLRLIYYSQIVNDFQKGDIAEGYSVSREKKESFPLTVTSAQKNPTAFYLCASSPRTGDGYEQYFGPGTRLTVT.

The chain combines TRBV2 with TRBJ1-5, with TRBD1 matching 7 bases. Germline assignment: CDR1 SNHLY and CDR2 FYNNEI. Trimming cost V 3 bases and J 7 bases; bases outside gene matches: 12. The CDR3 consists of 16 residues. For the CDR3, the DNA is TGTGCCAGCAGTGAGCTTGAGGGGGCTAATGGGCAGCCCCAGCATTTT. Amino acids: CASSELEGANGQPQHF.

The chain carries TRBV5-1 and TRBJ2-7; possibly TRBD2 for D (5 bases). This CDR3 is built from 15 residues. The V gene lost 4 bases and the J gene lost 4 bases, with 18 bases spanning the gap. Germline assignment: CDR1 SGHRS and CDR2 YFSETQ. This CDR3 reads CASSLLAGWEYEQYF. CDR3 bases: TGCGCCAGCAGCCTCCTCGCTGGGTGGGAGTACGAGCAGTACTTC.

J is TRBJ1-6 and V is TRBV3-1 (or the pseudogene TRBV3-2); the match to TRBD1 covers 8 bases. V was pared by 5 bases and J by 7 bases, with 7 bases of the junction left unmatched. Germline V gene sequence: CDR1 LGHDT, CDR2 YNNKEL (reference sequence). CDR3 length: 15 residues. CDR3 coding DNA: TGTGCCAGCAGCTACGACAGGGGAAGGAATTCACCCCTCCACTTT. Translation: CASSYDRGRNSPLHF.

This chain uses TRBV27 with TRBJ1-5; 8 bases agree with TRBD1. CDR1 MNHEY and CDR2 SMNVEV come from the germline V gene (reference sequence). Trimming took 5 bases from V and 3 from J; bases not matched to a gene: 6. The CDR3 is 15 amino acids. CDR3 in amino acids: CASSGGQGDNQPQHF. CDR3 nucleotides: TGTGCCAGCAGTGGAGGACAGGGCGACAATCAGCCCCAGCATTTT.